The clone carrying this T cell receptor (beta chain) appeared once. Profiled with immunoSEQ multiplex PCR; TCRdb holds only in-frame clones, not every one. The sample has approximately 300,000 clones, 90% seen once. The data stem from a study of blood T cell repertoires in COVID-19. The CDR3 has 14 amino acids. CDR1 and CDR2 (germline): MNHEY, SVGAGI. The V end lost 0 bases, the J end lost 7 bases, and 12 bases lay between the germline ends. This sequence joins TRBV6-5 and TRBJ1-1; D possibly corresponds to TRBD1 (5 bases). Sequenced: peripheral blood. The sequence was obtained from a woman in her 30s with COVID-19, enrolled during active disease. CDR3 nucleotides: TGTGCCAGCAGTTACTCGGGCAGGGATGATGAAGCTTTCTTT. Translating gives CASSYSGRDDEAFF.